These T cell receptor beta chains were read from a single sample in a study of blood T cell repertoires in COVID-19. Profiled with immunoSEQ multiplex PCR; TCRdb holds only in-frame clones, not every one. The sample lists approximately 200,000 clones; around 89% were seen once. The sample consisted of PBMCs or T cells enriched from blood (not recorded which). The receptor source for this set is a young man who had recovered from COVID-19. The CDR3 runs from the conserved cysteine through the conserved F or W. The order of the fields is D gene, V gene, clone size, J gene, CDR3 protein, CDR3 DNA. The D gene is left open where the match is weak. Size is stated for part of the rows, as once, few or many counts, or as a class when the clone is expanded.

d_call: -
v_call: TRBV30
clone_size: -
j_call: TRBJ1-2
cdr3_aa: CAWSPTDAYGYTF
cdr3_nt: TGTGCCTGGAGTCCCACAGACGCCTATGGCTACACCTTC

d_call: -
v_call: TRBV6-2/TRBV6-3
clone_size: once
j_call: TRBJ2-3
cdr3_aa: CASSYPVSGGRGDTQYF
cdr3_nt: TGTGCCAGCAGTTACCCCGTCTCTGGGGGGAGAGGAGATACGCAGTATTTT

d_call: -
v_call: TRBV3-1/TRBV3-2
clone_size: -
j_call: TRBJ2-5
cdr3_aa: CASRARDQETQYF
cdr3_nt: TGTGCCAGCAGAGCGCGGGATCAAGAGACCCAGTACTTC

d_call: TRBD2
v_call: TRBV5-1
clone_size: -
j_call: TRBJ2-5
cdr3_aa: CASSLSSGKTQYF
cdr3_nt: TGCGCCAGCAGCTTGTCTAGCGGGAAGACCCAGTACTTC

d_call: TRBD2
v_call: TRBV11-3
clone_size: -
j_call: TRBJ2-7
cdr3_aa: CASSSTGLGGEQYF
cdr3_nt: TGTGCCAGCAGCTCGACGGGACTAGGGGGTGAGCAGTACTTC

d_call: -
v_call: TRBV7-8
clone_size: -
j_call: TRBJ2-2
cdr3_aa: CASSYRLAGELFF
cdr3_nt: TGTGCCAGCAGCTACCGACTAGCCGGGGAGCTGTTTTTT

d_call: TRBD1
v_call: TRBV6-5
clone_size: -
j_call: TRBJ1-3
cdr3_aa: CASSSTGGAFGNTIYF
cdr3_nt: TGTGCCAGCAGTTCGACAGGGGGCGCATTTGGAAACACCATATATTTT

d_call: TRBD2
v_call: TRBV5-1
clone_size: -
j_call: TRBJ2-2
cdr3_aa: CASSRASAGNTGELFF
cdr3_nt: TGCGCCAGCAGCCGAGCCTCAGCGGGAAACACCGGGGAGCTGTTTTTT

d_call: -
v_call: TRBV20-1
clone_size: -
j_call: TRBJ1-3
cdr3_aa: CSASFGGRLSGNTIYF
cdr3_nt: TGCAGTGCTAGTTTCGGGGGACGACTCTCTGGAAACACCATATATTTT

d_call: -
v_call: TRBV4-1
clone_size: -
j_call: TRBJ1-4
cdr3_aa: CASSQAGRPSNEKLFF
cdr3_nt: TGCGCCAGCAGCCAAGCCGGCAGGCCCTCTAATGAAAAACTGTTTTTT

d_call: TRBD1
v_call: TRBV2
clone_size: few
j_call: TRBJ2-7
cdr3_aa: CASSEAGQGDSYEQYF
cdr3_nt: TGTGCCAGCAGTGAAGCGGGACAGGGCGACTCCTACGAGCAGTACTTC

d_call: TRBD1
v_call: TRBV5-6
clone_size: -
j_call: TRBJ2-3
cdr3_aa: CASRSLGQGLDTQYF
cdr3_nt: TGTGCCAGCAGATCGTTGGGACAGGGATTAGATACGCAGTATTTT

d_call: TRBD2
v_call: TRBV10-2
clone_size: -
j_call: TRBJ2-2
cdr3_aa: CASSRGGLDTGELFF
cdr3_nt: TGCGCCAGCAGTCGGGGGGGGCTTGACACCGGGGAGCTGTTTTTT

d_call: TRBD1
v_call: TRBV18
clone_size: few
j_call: TRBJ1-3
cdr3_aa: CASSPQGAGNTIYF
cdr3_nt: TGTGCCAGCTCACCCCAGGGGGCTGGAAACACCATATATTTT

d_call: -
v_call: TRBV28
clone_size: -
j_call: TRBJ1-4
cdr3_aa: CASSARVTNEKLFF
cdr3_nt: TGTGCCAGCAGTGCCAGGGTGACTAATGAAAAACTGTTTTTT

d_call: -
v_call: TRBV29-1
clone_size: -
j_call: TRBJ1-1
cdr3_aa: CSVEGLWELRTEAFF
cdr3_nt: TGCAGCGTTGAAGGCCTTTGGGAGTTGCGCACTGAAGCTTTCTTT

d_call: -
v_call: TRBV10-2
clone_size: -
j_call: TRBJ1-1
cdr3_aa: CASHTGATEAFF
cdr3_nt: TGCGCCAGCCATACAGGAGCCACTGAAGCTTTCTTT

d_call: TRBD1
v_call: TRBV19
clone_size: -
j_call: TRBJ1-1
cdr3_aa: CASLQPGQGYGAFF
cdr3_nt: TGTGCCAGTCTCCAACCGGGACAGGGGTATGGAGCTTTCTTT

d_call: -
v_call: TRBV27
clone_size: -
j_call: TRBJ2-7
cdr3_aa: CASRTSGFSYEQYF
cdr3_nt: TGTGCCAGCAGAACGTCAGGGTTCTCCTACGAGCAGTACTTC

d_call: -
v_call: TRBV6-1
clone_size: -
j_call: TRBJ2-7
cdr3_aa: CASSEDRYEQYF
cdr3_nt: TGTGCCAGCAGTGAAGACAGATACGAGCAGTACTTC

d_call: TRBD1
v_call: TRBV19
clone_size: -
j_call: TRBJ2-1
cdr3_aa: CATTIPGQGAFSSYNEQFF
cdr3_nt: TGTGCCACCACTATCCCGGGACAGGGTGCTTTCAGCTCCTACAATGAGCAGTTCTTC

d_call: TRBD1
v_call: TRBV6-2/TRBV6-3
clone_size: -
j_call: TRBJ2-2
cdr3_aa: CASSDRGTGELFF
cdr3_nt: TGTGCCAGCAGTGACAGGGGAACCGGGGAGCTGTTTTTT

d_call: -
v_call: TRBV5-4
clone_size: -
j_call: TRBJ1-5
cdr3_aa: CASSLGGRGNQPQHF
cdr3_nt: TGTGCCAGCAGCTTGGGGGGGCGGGGCAATCAGCCCCAGCATTTT

d_call: -
v_call: TRBV4-3
clone_size: -
j_call: TRBJ2-7
cdr3_aa: CASSQQRGGFYEQYF
cdr3_nt: TGCGCCAGCAGCCAGCAGCGAGGGGGTTTCTACGAGCAGTACTTC

d_call: TRBD1
v_call: TRBV4-2
clone_size: -
j_call: TRBJ1-2
cdr3_aa: CASSQAQVGTGGFYGYTF
cdr3_nt: TGTGCCAGCAGCCAAGCCCAGGTGGGGACAGGGGGTTTCTATGGCTACACCTTC

d_call: TRBD1
v_call: TRBV29-1
clone_size: once
j_call: TRBJ1-1
cdr3_aa: CSVAPTGGGEAFF
cdr3_nt: TGCAGCGTAGCCCCCACAGGGGGTGGTGAAGCTTTCTTT

d_call: TRBD1
v_call: TRBV3-1/TRBV3-2
clone_size: -
j_call: TRBJ1-4
cdr3_aa: CASSQVGAGGRGKLFF
cdr3_nt: TGTGCCAGCAGCCAAGTTGGTGCAGGGGGCCGGGGAAAACTGTTTTTT

d_call: TRBD1
v_call: TRBV6-5
clone_size: -
j_call: TRBJ2-7
cdr3_aa: CASGKDRGRYEQYF
cdr3_nt: TGTGCCAGCGGGAAAGACAGGGGACGGTACGAGCAGTACTTC

d_call: TRBD1
v_call: TRBV29-1
clone_size: -
j_call: TRBJ1-2
cdr3_aa: CSIHRGDYGYTF
cdr3_nt: TGCAGCATCCACAGGGGAGACTATGGCTACACCTTC

d_call: -
v_call: TRBV24-1
clone_size: -
j_call: TRBJ2-3
cdr3_aa: CATSDLYGRHTQYF
cdr3_nt: TGTGCCACCAGTGATTTGTATGGGAGGCATACGCAGTATTTT

d_call: -
v_call: TRBV18
clone_size: -
j_call: TRBJ1-2
cdr3_aa: CASSPPEQPNYGYTF
cdr3_nt: TGTGCCAGCTCACCACCGGAACAGCCTAACTATGGCTACACCTTC

d_call: TRBD1
v_call: TRBV9
clone_size: -
j_call: TRBJ2-3
cdr3_aa: CASSETGSPDTQYF
cdr3_nt: TGTGCCAGCAGCGAGACAGGGTCCCCAGATACGCAGTATTTT

d_call: -
v_call: TRBV6-2/TRBV6-3
clone_size: -
j_call: TRBJ2-7
cdr3_aa: CASSYPGQSGIYEQYF
cdr3_nt: TGTGCCAGCAGTTACCCCGGACAGAGCGGCATCTACGAGCAGTACTTC

d_call: TRBD1
v_call: TRBV2
clone_size: -
j_call: TRBJ1-4
cdr3_aa: CASSSDRGSEKLFF
cdr3_nt: TGTGCCAGCAGTTCGGACAGGGGAAGTGAAAAACTGTTTTTT

d_call: -
v_call: TRBV29-1
clone_size: -
j_call: TRBJ2-3
cdr3_aa: CSVVGGRTDTQYF
cdr3_nt: TGCAGCGTTGTGGGGGGGCGCACAGATACGCAGTATTTT

d_call: TRBD1
v_call: TRBV15
clone_size: -
j_call: TRBJ1-5
cdr3_aa: CATSRGDRDGNQPQHF
cdr3_nt: TGTGCCACCAGCAGAGGAGACAGGGATGGAAATCAGCCCCAGCATTTT

d_call: TRBD1
v_call: TRBV30
clone_size: -
j_call: TRBJ2-7
cdr3_aa: CAWSPGQESSYEQYF
cdr3_nt: TGTGCCTGGAGCCCCGGACAGGAGAGCTCCTACGAGCAGTACTTC

d_call: TRBD1
v_call: TRBV10-1
clone_size: -
j_call: TRBJ2-1
cdr3_aa: CASSELTGVQFF
cdr3_nt: TGCGCCAGCAGTGAGCTGACAGGGGTGCAGTTCTTC

d_call: -
v_call: TRBV7-9
clone_size: -
j_call: TRBJ1-6
cdr3_aa: CASSLAGSGVSPLHF
cdr3_nt: TGTGCCAGCAGCTTAGCGGGGAGTGGAGTTTCACCCCTCCACTTT

d_call: TRBD1
v_call: TRBV19
clone_size: -
j_call: TRBJ1-6
cdr3_aa: CASSTRRQGWNSPLHF
cdr3_nt: TGTGCCAGTAGTACCCGACGACAGGGTTGGAATTCACCCCTCCACTTT

d_call: TRBD1
v_call: TRBV30
clone_size: -
j_call: TRBJ1-2
cdr3_aa: CAWSWTGSGYTF
cdr3_nt: TGTGCCTGGAGTTGGACAGGGAGCGGCTACACCTTC

d_call: TRBD1
v_call: TRBV6-6
clone_size: -
j_call: TRBJ1-2
cdr3_aa: CASSNPTGTDYTF
cdr3_nt: TGTGCCAGCAGTAACCCGACAGGGACTGACTACACCTTC

d_call: TRBD1
v_call: TRBV7-8
clone_size: -
j_call: TRBJ1-1
cdr3_aa: CASKQGVYTEAFF
cdr3_nt: TGTGCCAGCAAGCAGGGGGTGTACACTGAAGCTTTCTTT

d_call: TRBD1
v_call: TRBV3-1/TRBV3-2
clone_size: -
j_call: TRBJ1-6
cdr3_aa: CASYLSGTGGSPLHF
cdr3_nt: TGTGCCAGTTATCTTTCCGGGACAGGTGGATCACCCCTCCACTTT

d_call: TRBD2
v_call: TRBV11-2
clone_size: -
j_call: TRBJ2-7
cdr3_aa: CASSLDWTSSYEQYF
cdr3_nt: TGTGCCAGCAGCTTAGATTGGACTAGCAGCTACGAGCAGTACTTC

d_call: -
v_call: TRBV27
clone_size: -
j_call: TRBJ2-7
cdr3_aa: CASSPSWGRKTYEQYF
cdr3_nt: TGTGCCAGCAGTCCCTCCTGGGGCAGGAAAACCTACGAGCAGTACTTC

d_call: TRBD1
v_call: TRBV27
clone_size: -
j_call: TRBJ2-7
cdr3_aa: CASSSTGDSQPYEQYF
cdr3_nt: TGTGCCAGCAGTTCGACCGGGGACAGTCAACCCTACGAGCAGTACTTC

d_call: TRBD2
v_call: TRBV9
clone_size: many
j_call: TRBJ2-3
cdr3_aa: CASSPLAGEGPDTQYF
cdr3_nt: TGTGCCAGCAGCCCCCTGGCGGGAGAAGGGCCAGATACGCAGTATTTT

d_call: -
v_call: TRBV27
clone_size: -
j_call: TRBJ1-6
cdr3_aa: CASSSSSPLHF
cdr3_nt: TGTGCCAGCAGTTCTAGTTCACCCCTCCACTTT

d_call: -
v_call: TRBV9
clone_size: -
j_call: TRBJ2-5
cdr3_aa: CASSVVSGAMGETQYF
cdr3_nt: TGTGCCAGCAGCGTAGTGAGTGGAGCAATGGGAGAGACCCAGTACTTC

d_call: -
v_call: TRBV6-5
clone_size: -
j_call: TRBJ1-1
cdr3_aa: CASSRDRNTEAFF
cdr3_nt: TGTGCCAGCAGCCGCGACAGGAACACTGAAGCTTTCTTT